This TCR beta chain comes out of a study of blood T cell repertoires in COVID-19. Data came from immunoSEQ multiplex PCR; TCRdb stores just in-frame clones and leaves some out. The data hold some 170,000 clones, with 80% observed a single time. This CDR3 has 13 residues. The germline gives CDR1 LNHDA, CDR2 SQIVND (reference sequence). With 6 bases removed from V and 5 bases from J, the gap between germline ends came to 11 bases. The receptor was isolated from a man aged 40-50 years who had recovered from COVID-19. The sequenced material came from PBMCs or T cells enriched from blood (not recorded which). This chain joins TRBV19 and TRBJ1-3, with D tentatively TRBD1 (5 bases). For the CDR3, the DNA is TGTGCCAGTAGGGACACAGACAGAAACACCATATATTTT. Translation gives CASRDTDRNTIYF.